This T cell receptor (beta chain) was documented in a study of cytomegalovirus exposure and HLA in healthy donors. Across the study: As released early, the data held 70 million to 100 million unique TCRs from HLA-typed donors. Study conclusions and caveats: Specificity of a few CMV-associated chains for CMV antigens was verified in vitro. Per published accounts, TCR beta sequences correctly predicted the HLA-A and HLA-B alleles of most subjects.

The CDR3 spans 15 residues. The V gene's germline CDR1 is SSHAT and CDR2 FNYEAQ (reference sequence). With 5 bases clipped from V and 1 base from J, the junction kept 4 bases outside the gene matches. Many counts were recorded for this clone. What it binds is unknown. Both 60 Vbeta primers and 13 Jbeta primers went into the PCR. Some clones are missing from TCRdb's copy, which holds only in-frame ones; the method was immunoSEQ multiplex PCR. The sample lists about 110,000 clones, more than 75% seen once, with 5% to 7% in the top ten. Sequencing was performed on PBMCs. The rearrangement uses TRBV7-7 and TRBJ2-5; 10 positions match TRBD2. This TCR was sampled from a woman between 45 and 60 years old in good health and CMV-seropositive. As DNA, the CDR3 is TGTGCCAGCAGCCTATCTAGCGGGGGCCAAGAGACCCAGTACTTC. Translating gives CASSLSSGGQETQYF.